The 28 T cell receptor beta chains presented below share a single source sample, sequenced in a study of blood T cells in healthy people across ages. Together with a sample-barcoded 5' primer, a J-beta primer mix was included in a second PCR lasting roughly 6 to 12 cycles. From the 5' RACE reads, TCRdb called clonotypes with MiXCR, one entry per CDR3 protein. This table has over 1.5 million distinct CDR3 sequences, 49% appearing once. The specimen was blood. Source of these receptors: a woman aged 40 to 50 in good health.

This clonotype was found a few times. The chain uses TRBV2 and TRBJ1-4; TRBD1 agrees at 7 bases. Germline assignment: CDR1 SNHLY and CDR2 FYNNEI. The CDR3 is 14 amino acids. Germline trimming cut 5 bases from V and 5 bases from J; bases unmatched to any gene: 5. The CDR3 DNA is TGTGCCAGCAGTCGACAGGGAAGGAATGAAAAACTGTTTTTT. As protein: CASSRQGRNEKLFF.

The rearrangement joins TRBV7-3 to TRBJ1-6, with D possibly matching TRBD1 (5 bases). The CDR3 spans 16 residues. Germline V gene lookup returns CDR1 SGHTA and CDR2 FQGTGA. V was trimmed by 1 base and J by 5 bases, leaving 12 bases between them. The CDR3 DNA is TGTGCCAGCAGCTTAATTGGGGGTAAACATAATTCACCCCTCCACTTT. As protein: CASSLIGGKHNSPLHF. Supplemented by reference TRBV7-3 and TRBJ1-6, the full variable domain reads GAGVSQTPSNKVTEKGKYVELRCDPISGHTALYWYRQSLGQGPEFLIYFQGTGAADDSGLPNDRFFAVRPEGSVSTLKIQRTERGDSAVYLCASSLIGGKHNSPLHFGNGTRLTVT.

The chain is built from TRBV7-9 and TRBJ2-3; perhaps TRBD2 as D (6 bases). Trimming took 3 bases from V and 2 from J, leaving 12 bases between them. This CDR3 is 15 amino acids long. Germline V lookup: CDR1 SEHNR, CDR2 FQNEAQ (reference sequence). CDR3 sequence: CASSFHGGNTDTQYF. In nucleotides, the CDR3 is TGTGCCAGCAGCTTCCACGGGGGAAACACAGATACGCAGTATTTT.

This clonotype was recorded once. The chain is built from TRBV5-1 and TRBJ2-6; D is unresolved. Trimming removed 1 base at V and 0 bases at J, with 11 bases between. The CDR3 loop spans 17 amino acids. CDR1 and CDR2 (germline): SGHRS, YFSETQ. CDR3 loop: CASSLTVPSSGANVLTF. CDR3 bases: TGCGCCAGCAGCTTGACAGTACCATCCTCTGGGGCCAACGTCCTGACTTTC.

This clonotype was counted only a few times. The J gene is TRBJ2-3, the V gene TRBV15, with D possibly matching TRBD1 (5 bases). Germline V gene sequence: CDR1 LNHNV, CDR2 YYDKDF (reference sequence). The CDR3 is made up of 15 amino acids. V gave up 1 base and J gave up 1 base, with 9 bases separating them. CDR3 DNA sequence: TGTGCCACCAGCAGAGTAGGGGTTCGCACAGATACGCAGTATTTT. This encodes CATSRVGVRTDTQYF.

This CDR3 is CSVGGTGGMNTEAFF. As DNA, the CDR3 is TGCAGCGTTGGGGGGACAGGGGGAATGAACACTGAAGCTTTCTTT. The chain recombines TRBV29-1 with TRBJ1-1; TRBD1 matches 11 bases. The V gene's germline CDR1 is SQVTM and CDR2 ANQGSEA. CDR3 length equals 15 residues. V shed 4 bases and J 0 bases; nucleotides not matched to a gene: 4. The full variable domain, rest sourced from reference TRBV29-1 and TRBJ1-1, is SAVISQKPSRDICQRGTSLTIQCQVDSQVTMMFWYRQQPGQSLTLIATANQGSEATYESGFVIDKFPISRPNLTFSTLTVSNMSPEDSSIYLCSVGGTGGMNTEAFFGQGTRLTVV.

This clonotype was detected a few times. V is TRBV4-2 and J is TRBJ1-2; the D gene is possibly TRBD1 (6 bases). The germline V gene has CDR1 LGHNA and CDR2 YNFKEQ. The CDR3 has 17 amino acids. Between the trimmed V and J ends, which lost 1 base and 3 bases, there was a span of 18 bases. Here the CDR3 DNA reads TGTGCCAGCAGCCAAGTGGAATGGGACACCAAATACTATGGCTACACCTTC. Residues: CASSQVEWDTKYYGYTF.

A few counts support this clonotype. This chain uses TRBV5-1 with TRBJ2-5; TRBD1 is a possible D gene (5 bases). V was trimmed by 1 base and J by 2 bases, leaving 9 bases between them. Germline loops: CDR1 SGHRS, CDR2 YFSETQ. The CDR3 runs to 14 residues. CDR3 residues: CASSLTPGQETQYF. Here the CDR3 DNA reads TGCGCCAGCAGCTTGACACCAGGGCAAGAGACCCAGTACTTC.

The sample holds a few counts of this clonotype. The chain joins TRBV7-6 to TRBJ2-3; weak D call: TRBD2 (6 bases). The germline V gene has CDR1 SGHVS and CDR2 FNYEAQ. V lost 5 bases, J lost 4 bases, and 16 bases lay in between. CDR3 length: 15 residues. The CDR3 spells CASSPGAQGADTQYF. In nucleotides, the CDR3 is TGTGCCAGCAGCCCGGGAGCCCAGGGCGCAGATACGCAGTATTTT.

This chain joins TRBV5-5 and TRBJ1-1, with D perhaps matching TRBD1 (5 bases). Trimming took 3 bases from V and 4 from J, leaving 22 bases between them. Germline lookup yields CDR1 SGHKS and CDR2 YYEKEE (reference sequence). The CDR3 is made up of 17 amino acids. The DNA of the CDR3 is TGTGCCAGCAGCTCTAATATATTTCCGACAGTAAGCACTGAAGCTTTCTTT. Residues: CASSSNIFPTVSTEAFF.

V is TRBV29-1 and J is TRBJ1-4; D not certain. V was shortened by 7 bases and J by 2 bases, with 14 bases between the two germline ends. Germline CDR1 reads SQVTM; CDR2 reads ANQGSEA. The CDR3 extends over 14 amino acids. CDR3 in DNA: TGCAGCGCGGGAATGATTGCGACTAATGAAAAACTGTTTTTT. As protein: CSAGMIATNEKLFF.

The chain carries TRBV12-3 or TRBV12-4 and TRBJ2-3; 10 nucleotides agree with TRBD2. J gave up 3 bases and V 5 bases, and 8 bases lay outside the gene matches. This CDR3 comprises 16 residues. CDR3 coding DNA: TGTGCCAGCAGTCCTAATTTAGCGGGGGGTACAGATACGCAGTATTTT. Translation gives CASSPNLAGGTDTQYF.

The rearrangement uses TRBV18 and TRBJ2-4; tentatively, D is TRBD1 or TRBD2 (5 bases each). Germline lookup yields CDR1 KGHSH and CDR2 LQKENI. This CDR3 is 14 amino acids long. Between the trimmed V and J ends, which lost 3 bases and 6 bases, there was a span of 12 bases. CDR3 sequence reads: CASSPGAGLNIQYF. CDR3 bases: TGTGCCAGCTCACCCGGGGCAGGCCTAAACATTCAGTACTTC.

This chain links TRBV4-1 with TRBJ2-1; 15 nucleotides agree with TRBD2. With 2 bases clipped from V and 0 bases from J, the junction kept 5 bases outside the gene matches. From germline, CDR1 is MGHRA and CDR2 YSYEKL. CDR3 length: 19 residues. CDR3 region: CASSQRGTSGGRSYNEQFF. As DNA, the CDR3 is TGCGCCAGCAGCCAACGCGGGACTAGCGGGGGGCGCTCCTACAATGAGCAGTTCTTC.

The CDR3 reads CASSPPRTGMGQTQYF. The CDR3 DNA is TGTGCCAGTAGCCCGCCCCGGACAGGGATGGGGCAGACCCAGTACTTC. This chain links TRBV7-2 with TRBJ2-5; 8 nucleotides agree with TRBD1. V trimming: 9 bases; J trimming: 6 bases; junction bases outside the gene matches: 18. This CDR3 is 16 amino acids long. CDR1 is SGHTA and CDR2 is FQGNSA in the germline V gene.

V and J are TRBV29-1 and TRBJ2-1, with TRBD2 matching over 7 bases. V trimming: 0 bases; J trimming: 6 bases; junction bases outside the gene matches: 8. CDR3 length: 15 amino acids. Germline lookup yields CDR1 SQVTM and CDR2 ANQGSEA. The CDR3 loop is CSVEDALGRVNEQFF. For the CDR3, the DNA is TGCAGCGTTGAAGATGCCCTGGGGAGGGTCAATGAGCAGTTCTTC.

This chain connects TRBV20-1 to TRBJ2-5; D call uncertain. Per the germline V gene, CDR1 is DFQATT and CDR2 is SNEGSKA (reference sequence). The CDR3 has 16 residues. V was cut by 0 bases and J by 0 bases, with 14 bases left in between. The CDR3: CSARDLWKDHQETQYF. The CDR3 coding sequence is TGCAGTGCTAGAGATCTGTGGAAGGACCACCAAGAGACCCAGTACTTC.

The chain recombines TRBV3-1 with TRBJ2-1; maybe TRBD2 (6 bases). Germline lookup yields CDR1 LGHDT and CDR2 YNNKEL (reference sequence). CDR3 size: 13 residues. V was clipped by 5 bases and J by 7 bases, with 12 bases between them. CDR3 loop: CASSSGGWNEQFF. Written as DNA, the CDR3 is TGTGCCAGCAGCTCCGGAGGGTGGAATGAGCAGTTCTTC.

This rearrangement joins TRBV5-1 to TRBJ2-1; either TRBD1 or TRBD2 may fit D (5 bases each). The CDR3 runs to 14 residues. CDR1 SGHRS and CDR2 YFSETQ come from the germline V gene. The germline V and J ends were trimmed by 4 bases and 6 bases, with 14 bases remaining between them. CDR3 DNA sequence: TGCGCCAGCAGCATCCGGGACCGGTCCAATGAGCAGTTCTTC. Its protein product is CASSIRDRSNEQFF.

In this sample, this clonotype turned up a few times. V gene TRBV27 combines with J gene TRBJ2-5; possibly TRBD2 for D (5 bases). This CDR3 spans 13 amino acids. CDR1 is MNHEY and CDR2 is SMNVEV in the germline V gene (reference sequence). Between the trimmed V and J ends, which lost 8 bases and 2 bases, there was a span of 12 bases. CDR3 sequence: CASGGLPQETQYF. The CDR3 nucleotides are TGTGCCAGCGGAGGACTTCCACAAGAGACCCAGTACTTC.

The CDR3 loop is CASSSAPLGGNEQFF. The CDR3 nucleotides are TGTGCCAGCTCGTCGGCCCCCCTGGGTGGCAATGAGCAGTTCTTC. V usage is TRBV6-2 or TRBV6-3 and J usage is TRBJ2-1; D call uncertain. Germline V gives CDR1 MNHEY, CDR2 SVGEGT. Trimming shortened V by 8 bases and J by 6 bases, and 20 bases separated the two germline ends. This CDR3 is built from 15 residues.

This clonotype was detected a few times. The chain couples TRBV9 to TRBJ1-6; TRBD1 agrees at 8 bases. The CDR3 extends over 16 amino acids. CDR1 and CDR2 (germline): SGDLS, YYNGEE. V was pared by 3 bases and J by 5 bases, with 7 bases of the junction left unmatched. The CDR3 region is CASSAQGAGDNSPLHF. As DNA, the CDR3 is TGTGCCAGCAGCGCTCAGGGGGCAGGGGATAATTCACCCCTCCACTTT.

This clonotype was seen a handful of times. V and J are TRBV20-1 and TRBJ2-5; the match to TRBD1 covers 11 bases. The CDR3 runs to 14 residues. Trimming took 3 bases from V and 7 from J; bases not matched to a gene: 7. Germline V gives CDR1 DFQATT, CDR2 SNEGSKA (reference sequence). For the CDR3, the DNA is TGCAGTGCTAGGAAGGACAGGGGGCCAGGGACCCAGTACTTC. This encodes CSARKDRGPGTQYF.

The chain combines TRBV4-3 with TRBJ1-4; D not resolved. This CDR3 contains 12 residues. V was trimmed by 0 bases and J by 10 bases, leaving 6 bases between them. Per the germline V gene, CDR1 is LGHNA and CDR2 is YSLEER. The DNA for the CDR3 is TGCGCCAGCAGCCAAGATAAGTTAAAACTGTTTTTT. Translation: CASSQDKLKLFF.

The chain combines TRBV4-2 with TRBJ1-2; D is uncertain. This CDR3 is built from 11 residues. Germline V CDR1 and CDR2: LGHNA, YNFKEQ. V lost 0 bases and J 6 bases, leaving 2 bases between the germline ends. The CDR3 reads CASSQDHGYTF. The CDR3 DNA is TGTGCCAGCAGCCAAGATCATGGCTACACCTTC.

This chain connects TRBV5-1 to TRBJ2-1, with a possible D match to TRBD2 (5 bases). Looked up from germline, CDR1 is SGHRS and CDR2 is YFSETQ. This CDR3 contains 16 residues. With 1 base removed from V and 2 bases from J, the gap between germline ends came to 13 bases. The CDR3 sequence is CASSLTTTGTYNEQFF. In DNA, the CDR3 is TGCGCCAGCAGCTTGACCACAACCGGGACCTACAATGAGCAGTTCTTC.

This clonotype was observed a single time. The chain carries TRBV5-1 and TRBJ2-6; D not certain. The CDR3 covers 15 residues. V was pared by 3 bases and J by 4 bases, with 11 bases between. Germline assignment: CDR1 SGHRS and CDR2 YFSETQ. CDR3 bases: TGCGCCAGCAGCTCCTGGTCGCCGGGGGCCAACGTCCTGACTTTC. Translation: CASSSWSPGANVLTF.

Of note for this clonotype: A much larger clone differs by one base, so this may be a read error. The genes are TRBV7-2 and TRBJ2-1; a possible D gene is TRBD1 (5 bases). Germline lookup yields CDR1 SGHTA and CDR2 FQGNSA. CDR3 size: 14 residues. The CDR3 nucleotides read TGTGCCAGCAGCATGGCAGGGCTCTACGATGAGCAGTTCTTC. It is translated as CASSMAGLYDEQFF. Drawing the rest from reference TRBV7-2 and TRBJ2-1, the complete variable domain is GAGVSQSPSNKVTEKGKDVELRCDPISGHTALYWYRQSLGQGLEFLIYFQGNSAPDKSGLPSDRFSAERTGGSVSTLTIQRTQQEDSAVYLCASSMAGLYDEQFFGPGTRLTVL.